This entry describes one TCR beta chain. Its recognized antigen is unknown. The record has no base qualities; no much larger clone is one base away. The trial excluded patients who had a history of autoimmune disease or who were on systemic immunosuppression. In every dose cohort, peripheral blood was drawn for TCR sequencing at baseline, cycle 4 day 1, and cycle 7 day 1. Samples were obtained from an open-label, multicenter, first-in-human phase I dose-escalation trial of ivuxolimab. The trial enrolled adults with locally advanced or metastatic head and neck squamous cell, hepatocellular, melanoma or renal cell carcinoma. CD4+ and CD8+ T cells were sorted separately from peripheral blood before TCR sequencing. This specimen belongs to a study of OX40 agonist ivuxolimab in advanced cancers. At the level of the whole study: The costimulatory receptor OX40 (CD134) was targeted by ivuxolimab, a fully human IgG2 agonistic monoclonal antibody. Intravenous ivuxolimab was administered to patients every 2 weeks at six dose levels: 0.01, 0.1, 0.3, 1.5, 3 and 10 mg/kg. Of the approximately 50 dose-escalation patients, hepatocellular carcinoma was present in around 20, melanoma in approximately 15, renal cell carcinoma in 9 and head and neck cancer in 9. In the dose-escalation cohort, around 80% of patients were male, and the mean age was approximately 60 years with a range of about 20 to 80. Prior anti-PD-1, anti-PD-L1 or anti-CTLA-4 therapy was permitted, and approximately 40% of dose-escalation patients had received checkpoint inhibitors. Partial responses occurred in three dose-escalation patients, of whom one had hepatocellular carcinoma and two had cutaneous melanoma. The purpose of peripheral TCRbeta sequencing was to test whether ivuxolimab changed TCR sequence diversity and led to clonal T-cell expansion. The paper describes the monotherapy dose-escalation part (N of about 47 patients) of the phase I trial of ivuxolimab.

For sequencing of the TCRbeta CDR3 region, genomic DNA was extracted from the sorted cells. TCRbeta CDR3 regions were sequenced using the immunoSEQ Assay. The clones in this table, taken by TCRdb from immuneACCESS, are in-frame only. Not every clone is retained; where verified, under half of the shortfall comes from an unresolved V gene, and the cause of the rest is unknown. The sample profile shows tens of thousands of clones; just under 85% of them were found once. Jointly, the top ten make up 9.8% of the sample. Overall results and qualifications from the work: Which antigens the clonally expanded peripheral T cells were specific for was not determined. Low levels of normalized T-cell clonal expansion were also seen in some patients who did not respond. On average, CD8+ T cells showed more expanded clones than CD4+ T cells after ivuxolimab. In partial responders in the 0.1-3.0 mg/kg groups, normalized peripheral clonal expansion was found to be among the lowest, especially among CD8+ T cells. At doses of 0.1 to 3.0 mg/kg, clonal expansion of both CD4+ and CD8+ T cells in blood was seen between baseline and week 6.

Sequences SGHTA (CDR1) and FQGNSA (CDR2) are obtained from the germline V gene. Clipping removes 5 bases from V and 3 bases from J, with 8 as the unmatched junction base count. Spanning cysteine to phenylalanine, the CDR3 consists of 16 amino acids. Only the CDR3 portion is preserved as DNA: 48 bases, with reading frame beginning at the first base. This receptor was obtained from an adult with an advanced solid tumor such as melanoma, head and neck, liver or kidney cancer. The rearranged segments are TRBV7-2 and TRBJ2-1; TRBD2 matches 9 bases in the middle. The sequenced sample was CD4+ or CD8+ T cells sorted from blood, obtained in a trial of the OX40 agonist ivuxolimab. The sequence in DNA is TGTGCCAGCAGCCTCCTCAGCGGGGGGAACTACAATGAGCAGTTCTTC. Its protein reads: CASSLLSGGNYNEQFF.